A selection of T cell receptor beta chains follows, all from one sample in a study of blood T cell repertoires in COVID-19. Assay used: immunoSEQ multiplex PCR; TCRdb lists only in-frame clones, some missing. Among hundreds of thousands of clones, roughly 90% were seen once, and the ten largest hold 1.4%. Material: peripheral blood. These receptors were collected from a woman in her 30s with active or convalescent COVID-19. The CDR3 runs from the conserved cysteine through the conserved F or W. The D gene is left open where the match is weak. Only some rows state a clone size, as once, few, many or a class for expanded clones.

d_gene	abundance	v_gene	j_gene	CDR3nt	CDR3aa
NA	NA	TRBV25-1	TRBJ2-1	TGTGCCAGCAGTGCCGATGCGAGTGTGAGCTCCTACAATGAGCAGTTCTTC	CASSADASVSSYNEQFF
NA	NA	TRBV12-3/TRBV12-4	TRBJ2-7	TGTGCCAGCAGTTTACCCCCAGGGTACGAGCAGTACTTC	CASSLPPGYEQYF
NA	few	TRBV5-5	TRBJ1-4	TGTGCCAGCAGCTTATTGGCTGCAACTAATGAAAAACTGTTTTTT	CASSLLAATNEKLFF
NA	NA	TRBV15	TRBJ1-4	TGTGCCACCACCAGGACAGTTAGTGTCGGTGAAAAACTGTTTTTT	CATTRTVSVGEKLFF
NA	few	TRBV6-1	TRBJ2-7	TGTGCCAGCAGTGAACTGGCTAGCTCCTACGAGCAGTACTTC	CASSELASSYEQYF
TRBD1	NA	TRBV10-1	TRBJ1-1	TGCGCCAGCAGTGAGAGGCGGCAGGGGGACACTGAAGCTTTCTTT	CASSERRQGDTEAFF
TRBD1	few	TRBV6-5	TRBJ1-4	TGTGCCAGCAGTTCACAGGGGGCGCCAACTAATGAAAAACTGTTTTTT	CASSSQGAPTNEKLFF
NA	NA	TRBV5-4	TRBJ1-6	TGTGCCAGCAGCTTGTCAGGGGTTAGTAATTCACCCCTCCACTTT	CASSLSGVSNSPLHF
NA	NA	TRBV21-1	TRBJ2-3	NA	CASSKVPHFGGGITDTQYF
NA	NA	TRBV19	TRBJ2-2	TGTGCCAGTAGTGCCGGACTACGGATCCGCACCGGGGAGCTGTTTTTT	CASSAGLRIRTGELFF
NA	NA	TRBV6-6	TRBJ1-4	TGTGCCAGCAGCTACCGGTTGGAAAAACTGTTTTTT	CASSYRLEKLFF
TRBD1	NA	TRBV19	TRBJ1-6	TGTGCCAGTACCGGACAGGGAGATAATTCACCCCTCCACTTT	CASTGQGDNSPLHF
NA	NA	TRBV21-1	TRBJ2-7	TGTGCCAGCAGCAAGGGACTTTTCTACGAGCAGTACTTC	CASSKGLFYEQYF
NA	NA	TRBV4-2	TRBJ1-3	TGTGCCAGCAGCCAAGGGTTACAGACTGGAAACACCATATATTTT	CASSQGLQTGNTIYF
NA	NA	TRBV5-1	TRBJ1-4	TGCGCCAGCAGCTTGCTCACAGGGTCCGGGACTAATGAAAAACTGTTTTTT	CASSLLTGSGTNEKLFF
NA	NA	TRBV4-1	TRBJ2-2	TGCGCCAGCAGCCAAGATCTCCCTGGGCTGGGGGCTGACGCTATCGGGGAGCTGTTTTTT	CASSQDLPGLGADAIGELFF
TRBD1	NA	TRBV4-2	TRBJ1-6	TGTGCCAGCAGCCTCAGGGGGCGAGATAATTCACCCCTCCACTTT	CASSLRGRDNSPLHF
TRBD2	NA	TRBV5-8	TRBJ2-3	TGTGCCAGCAGCTTGGCGCTAGCGGGAGAGTTCTGGGCTCACACAGATACGCAGTATTTT	CASSLALAGEFWAHTDTQYF
NA	NA	TRBV2	TRBJ1-1	TGTGCCAGCAGTGAATCGGGAGGGGGGAACAACACTGAAGCTTTCTTT	CASSESGGGNNTEAFF
TRBD1	once	TRBV12-3/TRBV12-4	TRBJ1-4	TGTGCCAGCAGTTTCGGACAGGAAGAAAAACTGTTTTTT	CASSFGQEEKLFF
TRBD2	NA	TRBV6-2/TRBV6-3	TRBJ2-2	TGTGCCAGCAGTTTTCGCGGGGGGAATACCGGGGAGCTGTTTTTT	CASSFRGGNTGELFF
NA	NA	TRBV7-6	TRBJ1-6	TGTGCCAGCAGCCCCGGGATCTTGAGCTCCTATAATTCACCCCTCCACTTT	CASSPGILSSYNSPLHF
TRBD2	NA	TRBV7-9	TRBJ2-7	TGTGCCAGCAGCGCTACTAGCGGGGACCGGGACGAGCAGTACTTC	CASSATSGDRDEQYF
TRBD1	NA	TRBV29-1	TRBJ1-2	TGCAGCGTTGAATTGGGGACAGGGAGGACATATGGCTACACCTTC	CSVELGTGRTYGYTF